The rows below give T cell receptor beta chains drawn from one sample of a study of blood T cells in healthy people across ages. Each CDR3 protein is one row after TCRdb ran MiXCR on the 5' RACE reads. Of around 650,000 distinct CDR3 sequences in the sample, 40% to 45% were seen once. The sequenced sample consisted of blood. The receptor set was obtained from a man older than 75 in good health. The CDR3 runs from the conserved cysteine through the conserved F or W. A D gene is named only where the DNA matches it firmly. A row's size may be missing; if present it is once, few, many or a size class.

>TRBV6-5|few|TRBJ1-5|.
TGTGCCAGCAGTCGTTCTCAGGGTAGCAATCAGCCCCAGCATTTT
CASSRSQGSNQPQHF
>TRBV18|few|TRBJ1-2|.
TGTGCCAGCTCAATTGACGGGTCGGACTATGGCTACACCTTC
CASSIDGSDYGYTF
>TRBV27|once|TRBJ2-3|.
TGTGCCAGCAGTTTCCCTCCCCTGGACGGCCGTTCGGCTCCAGATACGCGGTATTTT
CASSFPPLDGRSAPDTRYF
>TRBV20-1|.|TRBJ2-7|TRBD2
TGCAGTGCTAGAGGGACTAGCCGGTCTGACGAGCAGTACTTC
CSARGTSRSDEQYF
>TRBV2|.|TRBJ2-5|.
TGTGCCAGCACTCTGTTACGATCGGAGACCCAGTACTTC
CASTLLRSETQYF
>TRBV3-1|.|TRBJ1-1|TRBD1
TGTGCCAGCAGCCCTAGGACAGGGCACACTGAAGCTTTCTTT
CASSPRTGHTEAFF
>TRBV6-6|.|TRBJ2-2|.
TGTGCCAGCAGCCTGGGGACTGAATTTAACACCGGGGAGCTGTTTTTT
CASSLGTEFNTGELFF
>TRBV7-9|many|TRBJ2-7|.
TGTGCCAGCAGGGGGGACACGGGGTACGAGCAGTACTTC
CASRGDTGYEQYF
>TRBV6-2/TRBV6-3|.|TRBJ2-7|TRBD1
TGTGCCAGCAGTAGGACCGGGACAGGGGGTTACGAGCAGTACTTC
CASSRTGTGGYEQYF
>TRBV6-2/TRBV6-3|few|TRBJ1-1|.
TGTGCCAGCAGTTACCGAATGCAGAGGGACTCTGAAGCTTTCTTT
CASSYRMQRDSEAFF
>TRBV20-1|few|TRBJ2-3|TRBD2
TGTAGCGGGAGGGAGGCAGATACGCAGTATTTT
CSGREADTQYF
>TRBV3-1|.|TRBJ1-6|.
TGTGCCAGCGGGCAGACCAATTCACCCCTCCACTTT
CASGQTNSPLHF
>TRBV5-5|once|TRBJ1-1|.
TGTGCCAGCAGCTATGGGACACCCATGAACACTGAAGCTTTCTTT
CASSYGTPMNTEAFF
>TRBV24-1|.|TRBJ2-6|TRBD1
TGTGCCACCCCTCGAAGGCAGGGGGCCCGCTCTGGGGCCAACGTCCTGACTTTC
CATPRRQGARSGANVLTF
>TRBV7-6|few|TRBJ2-5|TRBD1
TGTGCCAGCAGCCCTGACAGGGGATTGGCCCAGTACTTC
CASSPDRGLAQYF
>TRBV15|once|TRBJ2-3|.
TGTGCCACCAGCGGGGGGGCGGACACAGATACGCAGTATTTT
CATSGGADTDTQYF
>TRBV11-2|.|TRBJ2-4|.
TGTGCCAGCAGCCCAGAGGGGGGATTTGGGAACATTCAGTACTTC
CASSPEGGFGNIQYF
>TRBV6-1|.|TRBJ1-2|.
TGTGCCAGCAGTGACTTCCCGAAGGATGGCTACACCTTC
CASSDFPKDGYTF
>TRBV12-3/TRBV12-4|many|TRBJ2-3|TRBD1
TGTGCCAGCAGTCTGGGGACAGGGGTGGCAGATACGCAGTATTTT
CASSLGTGVADTQYF
>TRBV28|.|TRBJ1-1|.
TGTGCCAGCACCCCTTTCAGGGCGATTTCTGAAGCTTTCTTT
CASTPFRAISEAFF
>TRBV20-1|many|TRBJ2-7|.
TGCAGTGCTAGAGACATTTTTCCTAACACAGCCTACGAGCAGTACTTC
CSARDIFPNTAYEQYF
>TRBV4-3|few|TRBJ1-5|TRBD1
TGCGCCAGCAGCCAAGATCGTTTTGGGACAGGGGGCAATCAGCCCCAGCATTTT
CASSQDRFGTGGNQPQHF
>TRBV5-6|.|TRBJ2-4|TRBD2
TGTGCCAGCAGCTTGGTAGGCGGGGGGGCCGCCAAAAACATTCAGTACTTC
CASSLVGGGAAKNIQYF